What follows describes a single T cell receptor beta chain. Its antigen is unidentified. A much bigger clone sits one base away, suggesting this may be a read error. The data originate from a study of T cells in Graves' hyperthyroidism and ophthalmopathy. Study at large: The blood sample was taken at first diagnosis, before treatment began. Study outcomes and limitations: Most thyroid clonotypes expanded above 0.001 were also detected in blood.

Template material for amplifying TCR beta CDR3 regions consisted of RNA transcripts. The HTBI set primed first-round TCR CDR3 RT-PCR. Using its own MiXCR run on the multiplex PCR reads, TCRdb lists one record per CDR3 protein. The table lists hundreds of thousands of distinct CDR3 sequences, roughly 14% of them singletons. J lost 1 base, V lost 8 bases, and 13 bases had no gene match. Germline V CDR1 and CDR2: GTSNPN, SVGIG (reference sequence). The CDR3 spans 18 residues. Sequenced: blood. This sequence joins TRBV30 and TRBJ2-3; 15 nucleotides match TRBD2. The clonotype originates from a woman aged 30 to 39 with Graves' hyperthyroidism that later progressed to Graves' ophthalmopathy. The CDR3 protein is CAHGLAGGTPGGTDTQYF. The CDR3 nucleotides read TGTGCCCACGGACTAGCGGGAGGGACGCCGGGGGGCACAGATACGCAGTATTTT. Full variable domain (remainder filled in from reference TRBV30 and TRBJ2-3): SQTIHQWPATLVQPVGSPLSLECTVEGTSNPNLYWYRQAAGRGLQLLFYSVGIGQISSEVPQNLSASRPQDRQFILSSKKLLLSDSGFYLCAHGLAGGTPGGTDTQYFGPGTRLTVL.